This record concerns one T cell receptor beta chain sequence. The sample holds a few counts of this clone. It lacks a known antigen. The input lacks base qualities; no much larger clone sits a single base away. The entry originates in a study of long-term antiretroviral therapy in people with HIV (dated by TCRdb to between 2021 and 2022). In the study overall: Collection of the earliest samples took place about a decade ahead of the 2015 WHO recommendation for immediate ART, at a time when ART was typically delayed until CD4 counts fell. This retrospective serial study examined whether starting ART and sustained HIV suppression were associated with changes in the composition and diversity of the TRB repertoire in peripheral blood. A total of roughly 200 cryopreserved PBMC samples came from a few dozen adults with confirmed HIV infection and were collected serially over a mean of roughly six years (range 1-12). Of the 30 participants with HIV, about a dozen were female. No cross-contamination during QIAcube processing turned up in test extractions that ran a monoclonal T-cell line alongside 30 to 35 polyclonal samples. Results the study describes overall, beyond this receptor: Inferences about post-ART repertoire changes are limited because no data were available on ART adherence, viral resistance or therapy changes. Starting ART was linked to a significant rise in TRB diversity, yet even with long-term ART the diversity remained significantly lower than in transplant donor controls. HIV repertoires had narrower CDR3 length ranges than controls, and the network structure suggested an antigen-experienced repertoire that shifted only slightly toward naive after ART. Because pre-ART samples had limited cell numbers, profiling was done on unsorted PBMC rather than on sorted CD4+ and CD8+ T cells. Samples dated from the mid-2000s to the late 2010s, and the ART regimens used may be less effective than current ones. Since PBMC availability was limited, sequencing covered only the TCR beta chain, with no alpha chain pairing. Expanded TRB clones identified before ART initiation dominated the repertoire across all time points, though the dominance fluctuated and decreased in many PLHIV after ART.

Compared with germline, V lacks 8 bases and J lacks 0 bases; bases without a gene match: 4. The CDR3 has 14 amino acids, counting the end cysteine and phenylalanine. The DNA shown is the 42-base CDR3, in frame from base 1. According to the germline V gene, CDR1 reads MNHEY and CDR2 reads SVGAGI. Inclusion was restricted to participants for whom at least one PBMC sample before ART initiation and at least two post-ART samples were available. Treatment was received in the United States of America by all participants with HIV. Before DNA extraction, cryopreserved samples containing roughly 0.9-10 million PBMC were thawed and washed. At the time of the earliest PBMC sample for each participant with HIV, ages ranged from about 23 to 60 years. PBMC samples from each participant spanned 1-4 timepoints before ART initiation and 2-8 timepoints after ART initiation, with a median of 7 samples. For every participant, serial HIV viral load, CD4+ T-cell count, ART history and demographic data were obtained. Genomic DNA was extracted from unsorted PBMC with a Qiagen kit on a QIAcube, with processing performed in batches of 12 samples.

The immunoSEQ hsTCRB v3.0 assay was used at survey level resolution for TRB variable region sequencing. The targeted TRB sequencing depth was 40,000-50,000 T-cell genomes per sample. Pooled TRB libraries were sequenced on an Illumina MiSeq with a v3 150-cycle kit. The study's own analysis went as follows. Analysis of repertoires was carried out in R inside a reproducible Nextflow workflow spanning QC, data transformation and analysis. LymphoSeq2, an R package for AIRR-Seq data exploration, was used to implement custom analyses. Several samples that yielded fewer than 5000 total TRB sequences were excluded, so that around 190 HIV repertoires were analyzed. Among the approximately 200 retained HIV repertoires, some 60 were collected before ART initiation and roughly 130 were collected after ART initiation. Repertoires were downsampled to 5000 TRB nucleotide sequences, and summary statistics were averaged over 100 downsampling iterations. The analysis kept only TRB sequences whose CDR3 regions were at least seven amino acids long. A Shannon entropy-derived clonality score and the Gini coefficient were used to measure diversity. In repertoire networks, the top 5000 CDR3 amino acid sequences were linked whenever an edit distance of one separated two sequences. For TRB CDR3 amino acid sequences, antigen specificity groups and MHC restriction were predicted with GLIPH2. To flag known associations with CMV, EBV, HIV or tissue antigens, CDR3 amino acid sequences were compared against VDJdb and McPAS-TCR. Pre-ART, post-ART and control groups were compared with Wilcoxon signed-rank tests and Holm-Bonferroni correction. TCRdb's version of the immuneACCESS table is confined to in-frame rearrangements and falls short of the full clone set. An unresolved V gene accounts for under half of the shortfall where checked; the remainder is of unknown origin. The V and J calls and clone size come from that table; D and trimming were worked out from the DNA. This sample lists tens of thousands of clones; less than 98% were detected once. The ten most abundant clones make up 2.9% of the sample.

This chain is built from TRBV6-5 and TRBJ1-3, and TRBD1 matches 7 of the central bases. This TCR was sampled from a man aged 25 to 45 with HIV. The sequenced sample was unsorted PBMCs, obtained 6.9 years after starting antiretroviral therapy. CDR3 protein: CASGHRGSGNTIYF. At the DNA level, the sequence is TGTGCCAGCGGGCACAGGGGCTCTGGAAACACCATATATTTT.